The source of this T cell receptor (beta chain) is a study of blood T cell repertoires in COVID-19 (dated by TCRdb to the early 2020s). At the level of the whole study: Collaborator samples came from the United States, Italy and Spain and covered acute and convalescent phases of COVID-19. The material from the prospective study consisted of cDNA or gDNA derived from T cells, B-cell-depleted T cells, or PBMCs. Deeply sampled blood TCRbeta repertoires from subjects exposed to, actively infected with, or recovered from COVID-19 were included in the dataset. The repertoires were made available in a free public database intended to serve as a resource for research on the immune response to SARS-CoV-2. The samples were drawn from two sources: the first 160 participants of the ongoing ImmuneRACE study, and 1,000 to 1,500 subjects contributed by 6 global collaborators. Nearly every sample came with metadata listing a de-identified subject ID, COVID-19 status, age in years and sex. Where HLA class I and class II types were available, the types were taken from metadata supplied by the sample provider, not from assay-based typing.

TCRbeta CDR3 regions were amplified from genomic DNA by means of the immunoSEQ Assay, a bias-controlled multiplex PCR. For the original study's pipeline: The number of nucleated cells in each sample was estimated by amplification of reference gene primers within the assay. To quantify the absolute abundance of each unique TCRbeta CDR3 rearrangement, sequence reads were collapsed and filtered. For each sample, productive Simpson clonality was calculated as the square root of Simpson's diversity index over productive rearrangements. Entries here come from immuneACCESS through TCRdb and include only in-frame sequences with V and J called. Some clones fail to appear in such tables; in the studies checked, an unresolved V gene covers under half of the shortfall, and the cause of the remainder is unknown. V and J calls plus clone size are reproduced from that table; the DNA served to infer D and trimming. Counted in this sample were approximately 89,000 clones; over 75% of them appeared once. The ten top clones hold 13% of the sample.

The junction carries 15 bases between V and J, which are trimmed by 4 bases and 2 bases respectively. The germline V gene provides CDR1 KGHDR and CDR2 SFDVKD. From the cysteine up to the phenylalanine, the CDR3 has a length of 16 residues. Of the read, only the CDR3 DNA is kept; its 48 bases are in frame from base 1. In regard to this clone: Its target antigen remains unknown. The input lacks base qualities; no much larger clone sits a single base away.

Whole blood was collected in K2EDTA tubes by collaborating institutions according to the institutions' own protocols. For TCRbeta analysis, collaborators shipped samples as frozen whole blood, isolated PBMCs, or DNA extracted from either of those sample types. Study-wide conclusions, independent of this receptor: How much clinical and demographic metadata was included differed by source and by participant, and the metadata was provided uncurated.

Sequenced: peripheral blood. This receptor was obtained from a human donor in a cohort sampled during active COVID-19. The rearrangement joined TRBV24-1 to TRBJ2-3; TRBD2 is possibly the D segment (7 matching bases). The DNA is as follows: TGTGCCACCAGTGAAGGGGGGGGTCCTGACACAGATACGCAGTATTTT. This yields the protein CATSEGGGPDTDTQYF.